This is a list of T cell receptor beta chains from one sample in a study of T cell repertoires in cytomegalovirus infection. What these receptors recognize is not known. Each CDR3 protein is one row after TCRdb ran MiXCR on the reads. This sample has about 900,000 distinct CDR3 sequences, with roughly 30% found just once. The input for sequencing was cultured CD8+ T cells from PBMCs, taken from culture after CMV antigen stimulation. All receptors come from a human donor in good health (CMV status not recorded). Some clones in this sample may be carry-over from other donors' samples. Both conserved end residues are part of each CDR3. The D gene is left open where the match is weak. For some rows the clone size is stated as once, few or many, or as a class when expanded; others skip it.

>TRBV14|NA|few|TRBJ1-5
CASSQNNQPQHF
TGTGCCAGCAGCCAAAACAATCAGCCCCAGCATTTT
>TRBV5-6|NA|few|TRBJ1-6
CASNAGGSRYSPLHF
TGTGCCAGCAACGCGGGCGGGTCACGCTATTCACCCCTCCACTTT
>TRBV20-1|TRBD2|few|TRBJ2-5
CSARDVLRGGDPPETQYF
TGCAGTGCTAGAGATGTATTGCGGGGGGGCGATCCCCCCGAGACCCAGTACTTC
>TRBV27|NA|NA|TRBJ2-3
CASRGTPTDTQYF
TGTGCCAGCCGAGGGACCCCCACAGATACGCAGTATTTT
>TRBV6-1|TRBD2|few|TRBJ2-3
CASSTHHGLAGGTDTQYF
TGTGCCAGCAGTACGCACCACGGACTAGCGGGGGGCACAGATACGCAGTATTTT
>TRBV27|TRBD1|NA|TRBJ1-2
CASRGGTGDGYTF
TGTGCCAGCAGAGGAGGGACAGGGGATGGCTACACCTTC
>TRBV20-1|NA|once|TRBJ2-7
CSAREGAYEQYF
TGCAGTGCTAGAGAAGGGGCCTACGAGCAGTACTTC
>TRBV27|TRBD1|many|TRBJ1-5
CASSLSTGEYQPQHF
TGTGCCAGCAGTTTATCGACAGGGGAATATCAGCCCCAGCATTTT
>TRBV7-6|NA|few|TRBJ1-6
CASSLDQKPSPLHF
TGTGCCAGCAGCTTAGATCAGAAACCGTCACCCCTCCACTTT
>TRBV12-3/TRBV12-4|TRBD1|many|TRBJ2-6
CASSSSSEGQGFPGANVLTF
TGTGCCAGCAGTTCCTCTTCCGAGGGACAGGGCTTTCCTGGGGCCAACGTCCTGACTTTC
>TRBV7-6|NA|few|TRBJ2-1
CASSLALRAGDQWNEQFF
TGTGCCAGCAGCTTAGCTCTAAGGGCAGGGGATCAGTGGAATGAGCAGTTCTTC
>TRBV27|TRBD2|NA|TRBJ2-3
CASAVSGGARTDTQYF
TGTGCCAGTGCGGTTAGCGGGGGGGCCAGAACAGATACGCAGTATTTT
>TRBV6-5|NA|NA|TRBJ2-1
CASSYLQDISYNEQFF
TGTGCCAGCAGTTACCTGCAGGACATATCCTACAATGAGCAGTTCTTC
>TRBV7-8|TRBD2|many|TRBJ2-5
CASSLELAGAQETQYF
TGTGCCAGCAGCTTAGAACTAGCGGGGGCTCAAGAGACCCAGTACTTC
>TRBV7-6|NA|NA|TRBJ2-7
CASSRAGNPYEQYF
TGTGCCAGCAGTCGGGCGGGAAACCCCTACGAGCAGTACTTC
>TRBV4-1|NA|many|TRBJ1-6
CASSPGARADGSPLHF
TGCGCCAGCAGCCCGGGCGCAAGGGCTGATGGTTCACCCCTCCACTTT
>TRBV24-1|TRBD1|NA|TRBJ1-2
CATSEPSGGRRGGYTF
TGTGCCACCAGTGAGCCCTCAGGGGGCCGAAGGGGAGGCTACACCTTC
>TRBV4-1|TRBD1|NA|TRBJ2-1
CASSPFPGGHNEQFF
TGCGCCAGCAGCCCGTTCCCAGGGGGCCACAATGAGCAGTTCTTC
>TRBV6-1|TRBD2|NA|TRBJ2-5
CASSPSGGDRGFRETQYF
TGTGCCAGCAGTCCTAGCGGGGGGGACCGGGGGTTCAGGGAGACCCAGTACTTC
>TRBV13|NA|NA|TRBJ2-2
CASSLEDTLETGELFF
TGTGCCAGCAGCTTAGAGGACACCCTGGAGACCGGGGAGCTGTTTTTT
>TRBV7-9|NA|NA|TRBJ1-2
CASRKPGGVSYTF
TGTGCCAGCAGAAAACCGGGGGGGGTAAGCTACACCTTC
>TRBV19|NA|NA|TRBJ1-5
CASSIDAIRYGNQPQHF
TGTGCCAGTAGTATAGACGCGATCAGATATGGCAATCAGCCCCAGCATTTT
>TRBV27|TRBD1|NA|TRBJ2-7
CASSLGTGAKYEQYF
TGTGCCAGCAGTTTGGGGACAGGGGCGAAATACGAGCAGTACTTC
>TRBV4-1|TRBD1|NA|TRBJ1-1
CARSPQDRGDTEAFF
TGCGCCAGAAGCCCCCAGGACAGGGGGGACACTGAAGCTTTCTTT
>TRBV29-1|TRBD1|few|TRBJ2-7
CSVVTGEGYEQYF
TGCAGCGTTGTTACAGGGGAAGGTTACGAGCAGTACTTC
>TRBV27|NA|few|TRBJ2-2
CASSPLYEGRKVGGELFF
TGTGCCAGCAGTCCCTTGTATGAGGGGAGGAAGGTGGGCGGGGAGCTGTTTTTT
>TRBV20-1|NA|NA|TRBJ1-1
CSASLGAATEAFF
TGCAGTGCTAGTCTGGGGGCCGCGACTGAAGCTTTCTTT
>TRBV7-9|NA|few|TRBJ1-4
CASSSRGGTEKLFF
TGTGCCAGCAGCTCCCGGGGGGGGACGGAAAAACTGTTTTTT
>TRBV7-6|NA|many|TRBJ2-1
CASSLAGGQVSYNEQFF
TGTGCCAGCAGCTTAGCGGGAGGACAGGTATCCTACAATGAGCAGTTCTTC
>TRBV6-5|NA|NA|TRBJ1-2
CASSYGSGLRGGYTF
TGTGCCAGCAGTTACGGGTCAGGGTTGAGGGGTGGCTACACCTTC
>TRBV15|NA|NA|TRBJ1-2
CATSRDRANYGYTF
TGTGCCACCAGCAGAGACAGGGCTAACTATGGCTACACCTTC
>TRBV4-1|TRBD1|few|TRBJ2-1
CASSQGQGVNEQFF
TGTGCCAGCAGCCAAGGACAGGGGGTGAATGAGCAGTTCTTC
>TRBV7-6|NA|many|TRBJ2-4
CASSLVPGDRQTKNIQYF
TGTGCCAGCAGCTTAGTTCCAGGCGATAGGCAGACCAAAAACATTCAGTACTTC
>TRBV7-6|TRBD2|NA|TRBJ2-7
CASRPPSAGDSYEQYF
TGTGCCAGCAGGCCCCCTTCTGCGGGGGACTCCTACGAGCAGTACTTC
>TRBV28|NA|NA|TRBJ1-2
CASSFPLDSGDGYTF
TGTGCCAGCAGTTTCCCCCTCGACAGCGGAGATGGCTACACCTTC
>TRBV7-9|NA|few|TRBJ1-1
CASSLPGTPASEAFF
TGTGCCAGCAGCTTACCCGGGACGCCTGCCAGCGAAGCTTTCTTT
>TRBV7-6|NA|NA|TRBJ2-2
CASSKVGATGELFF
TGTGCCAGTAGTAAAGTGGGAGCCACCGGGGAGCTGTTTTTT
>TRBV7-6|NA|many|TRBJ2-2
CASSPPLFF
TGTGCCAGCAGCCCCCCCCTGTTTTTT
>TRBV6-1|NA|NA|TRBJ1-4
CASRQTATNEKLFF
TGTGCCAGCAGACAGACAGCAACTAATGAAAAACTGTTTTTT
>TRBV7-8|NA|many|TRBJ2-4
CASSLARQGIMDIQYF
TGTGCCAGCAGCTTAGCCCGGCAGGGGATAATGGACATTCAGTACTTC
>TRBV7-9|TRBD1|NA|TRBJ2-5
CASSTSRDRGGETQYF
TGTGCCAGCAGCACAAGTCGGGACAGGGGTGGCGAGACCCAGTACTTC
>TRBV7-9|TRBD1|NA|TRBJ1-2
CASSWGTGGRYGYTF
TGTGCCAGCAGCTGGGGGACAGGGGGCCGGTATGGCTACACCTTC
>TRBV6-5|NA|NA|TRBJ1-2
CASSYSGEIKIGYTF
TGTGCCAGCAGTTACTCGGGGGAAATCAAAATTGGCTACACCTTC
>TRBV7-6|NA|once|TRBJ2-4
CVSSQVWTNIQYF
TGTGTCAGCAGCCAGGTTTGGACGAACATTCAGTACTTC
>TRBV7-2|TRBD2|many|TRBJ2-1
CASAGGGNEQFF
TGTGCCAGCGCGGGGGGGGGCAATGAGCAGTTCTTC
>TRBV10-3|NA|few|TRBJ2-2
CAIISDSTGELFF
TGTGCCATCATTTCGGACTCCACCGGGGAGCTGTTTTTT
>TRBV5-6|NA|NA|TRBJ1-6
CASNLDPSGTPLHF
TGTGCCAGCAACCTAGACCCCAGCGGGACACCCCTCCACTTT